These 19 T cell receptor beta chains were all obtained from the same sample, sequenced in a study of blood T cell repertoires in COVID-19. Only in-frame clones appear in the TCRdb table, and some are missing; sequencing was by immunoSEQ multiplex PCR. This sample has some 340,000 clones, with roughly four fifths found just once. Material for sequencing was PBMCs or T cells enriched from blood (not recorded which). The receptors stem from a woman aged 45-59 years who had recovered from COVID-19.

The genes are TRBV4-2 and TRBJ1-1, with D hard to call. This CDR3 spans 13 amino acids. V was shortened by 3 bases and J by 11 bases, with 16 bases between the two germline ends. Germline-derived CDR1 and CDR2 are LGHNA and YNFKEQ. The chain's CDR3 is CASSQPGGRDAFF. The CDR3 DNA is TGTGCCAGCAGCCAGCCGGGTGGGAGAGACGCTTTCTTT.

V and J are TRBV12-5 and TRBJ2-3, with TRBD1 identical over 7 bases. After removal of 6 bases from V and 10 bases from J, the junction contained 19 bases not matched to a gene. The CDR3 has 16 residues. The germline gives CDR1 LGHNT, CDR2 FRNRAP. Written as DNA, the CDR3 is TGTGCTAGTGGCGGGATCGCCGGGACAGAACAATCGGCGCAGTATTTT. Protein product: CASGGIAGTEQSAQYF.

Worth noting for this clone: One junction end does not reproduce the germline sequence, and a read error may be involved. The chain is built from TRBV7-7 and TRBJ2-2; 8 nucleotides agree with TRBD1. CDR3 length: 16 residues. Looked up from germline, CDR1 is SSHAT and CDR2 is FNYEAQ (reference sequence). The CDR3 DNA sequence: TGTGCTAGCAGCTTAGCCAGGGGGCCCAACACCGGGGAGCTGTTTTTT. It yields the protein CASSLARGPNTGELFF.

The CDR3 region is CASRRGYGYTF. Written as DNA, the CDR3 is TGTGCCAGCAGGCGAGGTTATGGCTACACCTTC. The chain is built from TRBV12-3 or TRBV12-4 and TRBJ1-2; D is ambiguous. The CDR3 is 11 residues long. The V gene lost 6 bases and the J gene lost 5 bases, with 7 bases spanning the gap.

V is TRBV7-9 and J is TRBJ2-1; perhaps TRBD2 as D (5 bases). V lost 1 base, J lost 6 bases, and 7 bases lay in between. CDR1 and CDR2 (germline): SEHNR, FQNEAQ (reference sequence). The CDR3 contains 13 residues. This CDR3 is CASSLGGSNEQFF. Here the CDR3 DNA reads TGTGCCAGCAGCTTAGGAGGGAGCAATGAGCAGTTCTTC.

The chain carries TRBV27 and TRBJ2-6; unclear D gene. V dropped 3 bases and J dropped 1 base, with 13 bases sitting between them. CDR3 length: 17 amino acids. Looked up from germline, CDR1 is MNHEY and CDR2 is SMNVEV (reference sequence). In DNA form, the CDR3 reads TGTGCCAGCAGTTTCCAGGCTGGGCTATCTGGGGCCAACGTCCTGACTTTC. It is translated as CASSFQAGLSGANVLTF.

This chain links TRBV25-1 with TRBJ2-7; D may be TRBD1 (6 bases). The CDR3 consists of 16 residues. The V gene lost 2 bases and the J gene lost 6 bases, with 20 bases spanning the gap. The V gene's germline CDR1 is MGHDK and CDR2 SYGVNS. CDR3 residues: CASSEPSGGIYGEQYF. As DNA, the CDR3 is TGTGCCAGCAGTGAACCCAGTGGGGGCATCTACGGCGAGCAGTACTTC.

V and J are TRBV4-3 and TRBJ1-2; D is ambiguous. The CDR3 contains 15 residues. CDR1 is LGHNA and CDR2 is YSLEER in the germline V gene. With 0 bases removed from V and 2 bases from J, the gap between germline ends came to 10 bases. The chain's CDR3 is CASSQDGGKNYGYTF. The CDR3 DNA reads TGCGCCAGCAGCCAAGATGGAGGGAAAAACTATGGCTACACCTTC.

The V and J genes are TRBV6-2 or TRBV6-3 and TRBJ2-3; 12 bases fit TRBD2. CDR3 length equals 15 residues. The junction had 7 bases not matched to a gene; V was cut back by 4 bases and J by 8 bases. Germline V gene lookup returns CDR1 MNHEY and CDR2 SVGEGT. CDR3 residues: CASSSSGGVQGTQYF. The DNA for the CDR3 is TGTGCCAGCAGTTCTAGCGGGGGGGTGCAGGGTACGCAGTATTTT.

The rearrangement links TRBV4-3 to TRBJ1-5; TRBD1 might be the D (6 bases). V was cut by 0 bases and J by 7 bases, with 13 bases left in between. Germline CDR1 and CDR2: LGHNA and YSLEER. The CDR3 runs to 15 residues. Here the CDR3 DNA reads TGCGCCAGCAGCCAAGATAGGGGGGGCGAACAGCCCCAGCATTTT. It specifies CASSQDRGGEQPQHF.

The gene calls are TRBV18 and TRBJ2-7; possibly TRBD1 for D (5 bases). V was cut by 0 bases and J by 7 bases, with 10 bases left in between. Germline CDR1 reads KGHSH; CDR2 reads LQKENI. This CDR3 has 13 amino acids. The CDR3 here is CASSPPGQSEQYF. The CDR3, as DNA: TGTGCCAGCTCACCACCGGGGCAGTCGGAGCAGTACTTC.

In this sample, this clone turned up a few times. The rearrangement uses TRBV13 and TRBJ1-2; TRBD1 agrees at 11 bases. V lost 5 bases, J lost 6 bases, and 5 bases stayed unmatched. This CDR3 has 14 residues. CDR1 is PRHDT and CDR2 is FYEKMQ in the germline V gene (reference sequence). CDR3 nucleotides: TGTGCCAGCAGCACGGACAGGGGGCAGGATGGCTACACCTTC. Amino acid sequence: CASSTDRGQDGYTF.

The sample holds one count of this clone. The chain carries TRBV7-9 and TRBJ2-5; 8 bases match TRBD2. J lost 4 bases, V lost 5 bases, and 9 bases had no gene match. CDR1 SEHNR and CDR2 FQNEAQ come from the germline V gene (reference sequence). The CDR3 is 15 amino acids. In DNA, the CDR3 is TGTGCCAGCAGCCAGCCGGGACTAGACCGAGAGACCCAGTACTTC. Its translation: CASSQPGLDRETQYF.

The rearrangement joins TRBV7-3 to TRBJ2-6; 7 bases are a match to TRBD1. The V gene's germline CDR1 is SGHTA and CDR2 FQGTGA. CDR3 length: 18 amino acids. V lost 5 bases, J lost 2 bases, and 12 bases stayed unmatched. CDR3 region: CASSPERQGLTGANVLTF. The CDR3 bases are TGTGCCAGCAGCCCGGAGAGACAGGGTCTCACTGGGGCCAACGTCCTGACTTTC.

The chain has TRBV15 and TRBJ1-2; 8 nucleotides line up with TRBD1. Losses at the gene ends were 5 bases for V and 4 bases for J; bases not matched to a gene: 12. The germline CDR1 and CDR2 sequences are LNHNV and YYDKDF (reference sequence). The CDR3 covers 16 residues. The CDR3 sequence: CATSLAGGTGGYGYTF. CDR3 DNA sequence: TGTGCCACCAGCCTCGCCGGCGGAACAGGGGGCTATGGCTACACCTTC.

The chain employs TRBV10-2 and TRBJ1-2; D not resolved. V shed 0 bases and J shed 2 bases, with 7 bases lying between them. The CDR3 has 14 amino acids. CDR1 is WSHSY and CDR2 is SAAADI in the germline V gene. The CDR3 sequence is CASSESWQNYGYTF. CDR3 bases: TGCGCCAGCAGTGAGTCGTGGCAGAACTATGGCTACACCTTC.

This chain uses TRBV12-5 with TRBJ2-3; 10 nucleotides match TRBD1. V shed 5 bases, J shed 8 bases, and the junction held 19 bases outside the gene matches. The CDR3 extends over 18 amino acids. Germline values: CDR1 LGHNT, CDR2 FRNRAP. In DNA form, the CDR3 reads TGTGCTAGTGGTCCGGGCCTAAGCGGGACAGGGGTTTGGGGTACGCAGTATTTT. This codes for CASGPGLSGTGVWGTQYF. The full variable domain, rest sourced from reference TRBV12-5 and TRBJ2-3, is DARVTQTPRHKVTEMGQEVTMRCQPILGHNTVFWYRQTMMQGLELLAYFRNRAPLDDSGMPKDRFSAEMPDATLATLKIQPSEPRDSAVYFCASGPGLSGTGVWGTQYFGPGTRLTVL.

This clone showed up just once. The rearrangement joins TRBV2 to TRBJ1-1; maybe TRBD1 (5 bases). The germline gives CDR1 SNHLY, CDR2 FYNNEI. The CDR3 runs to 13 residues. V was cut by 6 bases and J by 1 base, with 9 bases left in between. The DNA for the CDR3 is TGTGCCAGCAGCCGGGACTGGAACACTGAAGCTTTCTTT. This gives the protein CASSRDWNTEAFF.

Here the CDR3 DNA reads TGTGCCAGCAGGCCTGGGGGGAGGAACTATGGCTACACCTTC. Its protein product is CASRPGGRNYGYTF. The V call is TRBV6-5, the J call TRBJ1-2; possibly TRBD1 for D (5 bases). CDR1 is MNHEY and CDR2 is SVGAGI in the germline V gene. V was shortened by 6 bases and J by 2 bases, with 13 bases between the two germline ends. CDR3 length equals 14 residues.